These 27 T cell receptor beta chains came from one sample sequenced in a study of siplizumab effects on memory and regulatory T cells. Produced via immunoSEQ multiplex PCR; TCRdb's table is partial and in-frame only. Seen here are fewer than 120,000 clones, 80% to 95% observed once, and the top ten hold 1% to 1.5%. Sequencing was performed on CD4+ T cells sorted from blood. Receptors were obtained from a human donor in good health.

The CDR3 DNA follows: TGTGCCAGCAGCCAGGGGGTATATACGCAGTATTTT. This sequence encodes CASSQGVYTQYF. The chain uses TRBV14 and TRBJ2-3; D possibly uses TRBD1 or TRBD2 (5 bases each). CDR1 and CDR2 from the germline V gene are SGHDN and FVKESK. This CDR3 spans 12 amino acids. The V end lost 3 bases, the J end lost 7 bases, and 8 bases lay between the germline ends.

This chain uses TRBV21-1 with TRBJ1-1; TRBD1 was called by the table and not checked on the DNA. TRBV21-1 is termed a pseudogene. The CDR3 length is 15 residues. The CDR3 DNA reads as TGTGCCAGCAGCAAGGCCGGACAGATTAACACTGAAGCTTTCTTT. Translation gives CASSKAGQINTEAFF.

The gene calls are TRBV18 and TRBJ2-7; possible D gene TRBD1, 5 bases. In germline, CDR1 is KGHSH, CDR2 LQKENI. Trimming cost V 5 bases and J 5 bases, with 28 bases left between them. This CDR3 is built from 18 residues. The CDR3 DNA follows: TGTGCCAGCTCAAGAGTACCCTCAGGGCAGGTTGGGTTCGACGAGCAGTACTTC. Protein sequence: CASSRVPSGQVGFDEQYF.

The chain employs TRBV27 and TRBJ2-4; the match to TRBD1 covers 8 bases. Germline V gene sequence: CDR1 MNHEY, CDR2 SMNVEV (reference sequence). V lost 4 bases to trimming and J lost 8 bases; unmatched junction nucleotides: 10. This CDR3 spans 15 amino acids. CDR3 sequence: CASSSHRTGLDIQYF. The CDR3 region has the DNA TGTGCCAGCAGTTCCCATCGGACAGGGTTGGACATTCAGTACTTC.

The gene calls are TRBV14 and TRBJ2-7, with 9 bases matching TRBD2. The CDR3 is 15 residues long. V was clipped by 3 bases and J by 3 bases; unmatched bases: 6. Germline V gene lookup returns CDR1 SGHDN and CDR2 FVKESK. CDR3 nucleotides: TGTGCCAGCAGCCACGGCGGGAGGGCCCTCTACGAGCAGTACTTC. Encoded protein: CASSHGGRALYEQYF.

This rearrangement joins TRBV30 to TRBJ1-3; 9 bases are shared with TRBD1. Unmatched junction bases numbered 3, after V lost 4 bases and J lost 2 bases. The CDR3 length is 14 residues. Per germline, CDR1 GTSNPN and CDR2 SVGIG (reference sequence). CDR3 region: CAWKGQGTGNTIYF. DNA for the CDR3: TGTGCCTGGAAAGGACAGGGGACTGGAAACACCATATATTTT.

The chain has TRBV10-3 and TRBJ1-2; D is perhaps TRBD1 (6 bases). Trimming removed 2 bases at V and 0 bases at J, with 16 bases between. The CDR3 is 17 amino acids. The germline V gene has CDR1 ENHRY and CDR2 SYGVKD. In DNA, the CDR3 is TGTGCCATCAGTGAGCCCGCGGGGGCCAGGACTAACTATGGCTACACCTTC. It yields the protein CAISEPAGARTNYGYTF.

This rearrangement joins TRBV5-4 to TRBJ2-3, with D perhaps TRBD1 (6 bases). With 3 bases removed from V and 5 bases from J, the gap between germline ends came to 13 bases. The CDR3 covers 14 residues. The germline CDR1 and CDR2 sequences are SGHNT and YYREEE (reference sequence). In nucleotides, the CDR3 is TGTGCCAGCAGCTCGACAGGACGCGGAGATACGCAGTATTTT. It translates to CASSSTGRGDTQYF. Using reference TRBV5-4 and TRBJ2-3 for the parts outside the CDR3, the full variable domain is ETGVTQSPTHLIKTRGQQVTLRCSSQSGHNTVSWYQQALGQGPQFIFQYYREEENGRGNFPPRFSGLQFPNYSSELNVNALELDDSALYLCASSSTGRGDTQYFGPGTRLTVL.

The gene calls are TRBV4-2 and TRBJ2-4; possible D gene TRBD2, 5 bases. This CDR3 spans 16 amino acids. Germline CDR1 reads LGHNA; CDR2 reads YNFKEQ. V was pared by 1 base and J by 7 bases, with 17 bases between. As DNA, the CDR3 is TGTGCCAGCAGCCAAGTGAAAAGCGGAGGAAGCAACATTCAGTACTTC. It yields the protein CASSQVKSGGSNIQYF.

The J gene is TRBJ2-1, the V gene TRBV7-6, with 15 bases matching TRBD2. Germline V lookup: CDR1 SGHVS, CDR2 FNYEAQ. The CDR3 loop spans 16 amino acids. V lost 8 bases, J lost 7 bases, and 9 bases stayed unmatched. The CDR3 region has the DNA TGTGCCAGCGGCGGACTAGCGGGGGGGCCATGGAATGAGCAGTTCTTC. This translates into CASGGLAGGPWNEQFF. Using reference TRBV7-6 and TRBJ2-1 for the parts outside the CDR3, the full variable domain is GAGVSQSPRYKVTKRGQDVALRCDPISGHVSLYWYRQALGQGPEFLTYFNYEAQQDKSGLPNDRFSAERPEGSISTLTIQRTEQRDSAMYRCASGGLAGGPWNEQFFGPGTRLTVL.

V usage is TRBV10-1 and J usage is TRBJ2-1; 12 bases map to TRBD2. The trim removed 3 bases at V and 9 bases at J, leaving 12 bases unmatched. In germline, CDR1 is WNHNN, CDR2 SYGVQD (reference sequence). The CDR3 consists of 17 residues. The CDR3 sequence: CASSDSRLAGESGEQFF. For the CDR3, the DNA is TGCGCCAGCAGTGATAGCCGACTAGCGGGAGAGTCTGGTGAGCAGTTCTTC.

The chain links TRBV7-9 to TRBJ2-3; 9 bases agree with TRBD1. Unmatched junction bases numbered 8, after V lost 1 base and J lost 6 bases. This CDR3 has 16 residues. Germline loops: CDR1 SEHNR, CDR2 FQNEAQ (reference sequence). The CDR3 nucleotides read TGTGCCAGCAGCTTAGAGGGGACAGGGTATACCGATACGCAGTATTTT. It codes for CASSLEGTGYTDTQYF.

The rearrangement links TRBV9 to TRBJ1-2, with D maybe TRBD1 (6 bases). There are 18 residues in the CDR3. Trimming took off 3 bases at V and 2 bases at J, with 23 bases between the two ends. Germline CDR1 is SGDLS and CDR2 is YYNGEE. The CDR3 here is CASSAANREGPTNYGYTF. DNA for the CDR3: TGTGCCAGCAGCGCGGCAAACAGGGAGGGCCCAACCAACTATGGCTACACCTTC.

The chain is built from TRBV5-4 and TRBJ1-2; 7 nucleotides line up with TRBD1. Trimming at V came to 6 bases and at J to 8 bases, leaving 10 bases not matched to a gene. There are 13 residues in the CDR3. Germline values: CDR1 SGHNT, CDR2 YYREEE (reference sequence). This chain's CDR3 is CASTLQGGHGYTF. The DNA for the CDR3 is TGTGCCAGCACCCTCCAGGGGGGTCACGGCTACACCTTC.

The chain combines TRBV5-1 with TRBJ2-7; tentative D call: TRBD1 (6 bases). The CDR3 contains 17 residues. Trimming took off 0 bases at V and 3 bases at J, with 19 bases between the two ends. Per germline, CDR1 SGHRS and CDR2 YFSETQ. DNA of the CDR3: TGCGCCAGCAGCTTGGGCACAGGGTCTCTCCTCGGCTACGAGCAGTACTTC. Translation: CASSLGTGSLLGYEQYF.

The rearrangement joins TRBV29-1 to TRBJ1-1; D perhaps matches TRBD1 (6 bases). The CDR3 consists of 13 residues. V lost 4 bases and J lost 3, with 12 bases in between. Germline CDR1 reads SQVTM; CDR2 reads ANQGSEA. This CDR3 is CSVGKSGDTEAFF. The CDR3 bases are TGCAGCGTTGGCAAATCAGGGGACACTGAAGCTTTCTTT.

The chain carries TRBV9 and TRBJ1-5; D uncertain. This CDR3 comprises 15 residues. Trimming shortened V by 0 bases and J by 3 bases, and 10 bases separated the two germline ends. In germline, CDR1 is SGDLS, CDR2 YYNGEE. Written as DNA, the CDR3 is TGTGCCAGCAGCGTAGGATACAGTTCCAATCAGCCCCAGCATTTT. This translates into CASSVGYSSNQPQHF.

The rearrangement uses TRBV11-3 and TRBJ2-1; D is perhaps TRBD1 (6 bases). CDR3 length equals 13 residues. Looked up from germline, CDR1 is SGHNT and CDR2 is YENEEA. The V end lost 3 bases, the J end lost 5 bases, and 8 bases lay between the germline ends. CDR3 in amino acids: CASSFRTDNEQFF. CDR3 sequence (DNA): TGTGCCAGCAGCTTTCGGACAGACAATGAGCAGTTCTTC.

V is TRBV2 and J is TRBJ2-7, with D perhaps TRBD1 or TRBD2 (6 bases each). The CDR3 sequence is 14 residues long. V was clipped by 8 bases and J by 0 bases, with 14 bases between them. Germline V lookup: CDR1 SNHLY, CDR2 FYNNEI. CDR3 region: CASCIRGDSYEQYF. For the CDR3, the DNA is TGTGCCAGCTGCATAAGGGGGGACTCCTACGAGCAGTACTTC.

The V gene is TRBV9, the J gene TRBJ2-2; D is unclear. Germline CDR1 reads SGDLS; CDR2 reads YYNGEE. The CDR3 consists of 15 residues. The ends were cut back, 0 bases at V and 0 bases at J, with 6 bases in the middle. This chain's CDR3 is CASSVGGANTGELFF. In nucleotides, the CDR3 is TGTGCCAGCAGCGTAGGTGGGGCGAACACCGGGGAGCTGTTTTTT.

The table lists this clone with a count of one. This sequence joins TRBV5-3 and TRBJ2-1, with TRBD2 matching over 9 bases. TRBV5-3 is recorded as an ORF, its role being uncertain. The CDR3 extends over 16 amino acids. Germline trimming cut 3 bases from V and 4 bases from J; bases unmatched to any gene: 8. CDR3 in DNA: TGTGCCAGAAGCTCCGGTAGCGGGGGATTATACAATGAGCAGTTCTTC. This encodes CARSSGSGGLYNEQFF.

The V call is TRBV5-1, the J call TRBJ2-4; a weak D match, TRBD1 (5 bases). The germline V and J ends were trimmed by 0 bases and 8 bases, with 9 bases remaining between them. This CDR3 has 13 residues. Germline CDR1 and CDR2: SGHRS and YFSETQ. CDR3 loop: CASSLGVGDIQYF. DNA of the CDR3: TGCGCCAGCAGCTTGGGTGTAGGGGACATTCAGTACTTC.

The chain recombines TRBV18 with TRBJ2-7; D is uncertain. Per germline, CDR1 KGHSH and CDR2 LQKENI. Between the trimmed V and J ends, which lost 5 bases and 6 bases, there was a span of 8 bases. The CDR3 contains 11 residues. The CDR3 here is CASSSVLEQYF. Here the CDR3 DNA reads TGTGCCAGCTCAAGCGTCCTCGAGCAGTACTTC.

The rearrangement links TRBV29-1 to TRBJ1-2, with a tentative D call TRBD1 (6 bases). The CDR3 runs to 12 residues. Looked up from germline, CDR1 is SQVTM and CDR2 is ANQGSEA. The V gene lost 5 bases and the J gene lost 5 bases, with 12 bases spanning the gap. The CDR3 reads CSVRDTLYGYTF. The CDR3 DNA follows: TGCAGCGTTCGGGACACCCTTTATGGCTACACCTTC.

This clone was detected only once. This chain links TRBV21-1 with TRBJ2-1; the table assigns TRBD2, which was not confirmed against the DNA. TRBV21-1 is annotated as a pseudogene. This CDR3 is 16 amino acids long. For the CDR3, the DNA is TGTGCCAGCAGCAGTAGCACTAGCGGGAGGTACAATGAGCAGTTCTTC. Residues: CASSSSTSGRYNEQFF.

This chain uses TRBV18 with TRBJ2-5; D unclear. The J call may be faulty, since TRBJ2-7 better matches the DNA end. The CDR3 spans 14 residues. Germline CDR1 reads KGHSH; CDR2 reads LQKENI. DNA for the CDR3: TGTGCCAGCTCACCAGGCAGGCGAACCTACGAGCAGTACTTC. Translation gives CASSPGRRTYEQYF.

The chain couples TRBV7-9 to TRBJ1-4; D perhaps matches TRBD1 (5 bases). This CDR3 contains 17 residues. CDR1 is SEHNR and CDR2 is FQNEAQ in the germline V gene (reference sequence). V was pared by 1 base and J by 6 bases, with 18 bases between. This chain's CDR3 is CASSLGQGSRWDEKLFF. CDR3 DNA sequence: TGTGCCAGCAGCTTAGGGCAGGGCAGCCGGTGGGATGAAAAACTGTTTTTT.